This T cell receptor (beta chain) comes out of a study of regulatory T cells in long-lasting Graves disease. General study points: Persistent Graves' patients showed less TCR diversity than newly diagnosed patients showed.

Note on this clonotype: Antigen specificity is unknown.

Library construction for TCR beta used iRepertoire HTBI primers and Arm-PCR of CDR3 regions. TCRdb analysed the multiplex PCR reads with MiXCR anew, one entry per CDR3 protein. The table lists 400,000 to 500,000 distinct CDR3 sequences, around 20% of them singletons, with roughly an eighth in the top ten. Time point reported: persistent/refractory GD, antithyroid drugs over 5 years with positive TRAb. Generation of the TCR library employed RNA extracted from PBMCs. V was clipped by 0 bases and J by 4 bases, with 7 bases between them. Germline CDR1 and CDR2: SEHNR and FQNEAQ (reference sequence). There are 15 residues in the CDR3.

V is TRBV7-9 and J is TRBJ2-6; D is undetermined. The clonotype was recovered from a female donor with Graves disease. The sample consisted of peripheral blood mononuclear cells (PBMCs), taken when the disease was refractory, from a patient treated with antithyroid drugs. The DNA for the CDR3 is TGTGCCAGCAGCTTAGCTCTGGGAGGGGCCAACGTCCTGACTTTC. Encoded protein: CASSLALGGANVLTF.